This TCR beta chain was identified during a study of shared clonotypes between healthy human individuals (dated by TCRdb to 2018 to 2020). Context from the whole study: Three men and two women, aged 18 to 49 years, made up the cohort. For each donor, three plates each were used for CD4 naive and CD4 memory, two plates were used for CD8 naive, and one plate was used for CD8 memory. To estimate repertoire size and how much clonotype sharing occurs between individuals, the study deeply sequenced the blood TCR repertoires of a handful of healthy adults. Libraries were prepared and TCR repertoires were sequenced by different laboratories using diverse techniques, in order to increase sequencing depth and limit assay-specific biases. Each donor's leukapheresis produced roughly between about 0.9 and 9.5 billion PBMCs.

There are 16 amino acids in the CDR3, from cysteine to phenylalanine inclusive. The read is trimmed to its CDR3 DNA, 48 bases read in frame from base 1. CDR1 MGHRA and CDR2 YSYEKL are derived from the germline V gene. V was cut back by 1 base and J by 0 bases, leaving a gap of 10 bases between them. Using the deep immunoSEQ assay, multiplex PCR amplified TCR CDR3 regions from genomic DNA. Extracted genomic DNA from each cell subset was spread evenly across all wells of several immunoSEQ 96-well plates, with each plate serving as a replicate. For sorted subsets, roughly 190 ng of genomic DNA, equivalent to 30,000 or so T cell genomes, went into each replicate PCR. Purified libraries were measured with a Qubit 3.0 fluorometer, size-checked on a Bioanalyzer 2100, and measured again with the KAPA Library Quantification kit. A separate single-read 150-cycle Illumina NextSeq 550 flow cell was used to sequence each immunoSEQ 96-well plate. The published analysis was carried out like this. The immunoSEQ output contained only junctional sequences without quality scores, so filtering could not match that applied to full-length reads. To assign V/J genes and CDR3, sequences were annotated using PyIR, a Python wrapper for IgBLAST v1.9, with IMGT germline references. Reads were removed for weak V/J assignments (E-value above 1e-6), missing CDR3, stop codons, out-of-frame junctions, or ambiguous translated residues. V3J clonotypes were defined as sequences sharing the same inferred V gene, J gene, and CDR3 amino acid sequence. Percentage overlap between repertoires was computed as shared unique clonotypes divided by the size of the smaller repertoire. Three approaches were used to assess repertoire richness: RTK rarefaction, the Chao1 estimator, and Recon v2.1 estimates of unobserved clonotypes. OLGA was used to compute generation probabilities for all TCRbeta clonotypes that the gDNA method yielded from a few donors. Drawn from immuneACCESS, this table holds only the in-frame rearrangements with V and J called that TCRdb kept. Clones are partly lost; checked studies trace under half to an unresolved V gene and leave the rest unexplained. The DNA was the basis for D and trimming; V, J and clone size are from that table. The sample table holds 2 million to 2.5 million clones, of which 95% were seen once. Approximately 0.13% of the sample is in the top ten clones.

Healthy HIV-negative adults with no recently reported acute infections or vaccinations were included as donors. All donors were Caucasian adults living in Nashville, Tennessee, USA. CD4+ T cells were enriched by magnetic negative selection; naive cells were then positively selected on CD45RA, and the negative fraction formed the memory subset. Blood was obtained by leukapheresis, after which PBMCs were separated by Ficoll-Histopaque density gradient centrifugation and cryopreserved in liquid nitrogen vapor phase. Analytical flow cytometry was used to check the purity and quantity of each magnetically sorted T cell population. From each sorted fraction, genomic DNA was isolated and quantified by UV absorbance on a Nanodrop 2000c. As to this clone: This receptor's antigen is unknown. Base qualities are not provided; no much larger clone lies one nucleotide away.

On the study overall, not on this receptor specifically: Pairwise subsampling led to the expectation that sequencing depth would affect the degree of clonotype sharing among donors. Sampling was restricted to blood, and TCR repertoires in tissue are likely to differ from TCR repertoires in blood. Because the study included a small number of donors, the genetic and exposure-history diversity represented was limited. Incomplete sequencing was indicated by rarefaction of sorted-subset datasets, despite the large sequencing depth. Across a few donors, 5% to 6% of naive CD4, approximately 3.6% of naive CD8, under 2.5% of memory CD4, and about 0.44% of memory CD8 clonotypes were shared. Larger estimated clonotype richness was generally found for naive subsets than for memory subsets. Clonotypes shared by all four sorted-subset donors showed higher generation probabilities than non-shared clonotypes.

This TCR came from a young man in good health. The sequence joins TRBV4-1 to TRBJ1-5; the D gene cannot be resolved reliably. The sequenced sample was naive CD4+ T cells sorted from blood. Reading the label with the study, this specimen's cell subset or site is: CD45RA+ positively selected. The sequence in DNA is TGCGCCAGCAGCCAAGGGAGCCGGGGTAGCAATCAGCCCCAGCATTTT. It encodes CASSQGSRGSNQPQHF.